These 27 T cell receptor beta chains share one sample of origin, sequenced in a study of blood T cell repertoires in COVID-19. Libraries were prepared by immunoSEQ multiplex PCR; TCRdb keeps only in-frame clonotypes and omits some of them. The sample shows fewer than 300,000 clones, approximately 87% of them seen only once. Sequencing used peripheral blood. Source of these receptors: a human donor in a cohort sampled during active COVID-19.

The rearrangement joins TRBV7-2 to TRBJ2-2, with 10 nucleotides matching TRBD2. From germline, CDR1 is SGHTA and CDR2 FQGNSA. J was trimmed by 7 bases and V by 4 bases; bases with no gene match: 6. CDR3 size: 15 residues. The CDR3 loop reads CASSSRLAGVGELFF. The CDR3 DNA reads as TGTGCCAGCAGCTCCCGGCTAGCGGGGGTCGGGGAGCTGTTTTTT.

CDR3 in amino acids: CASSPGTSYEQYF. The CDR3 DNA is TGTGCCAGCAGCCCCGGGACTAGCTACGAGCAGTACTTC. The chain joins TRBV11-2 to TRBJ2-7; 8 bases line up with TRBD2. The germline V gene encodes CDR1 SGHAT and CDR2 FQNNGV. The CDR3 runs to 13 residues. V dropped 5 bases and J dropped 3; count of bases not matched to a gene: 3.

The rearrangement uses TRBV6-5 and TRBJ2-1; TRBD2 matches at 9 bases. The germline gives CDR1 MNHEY, CDR2 SVGAGI. J was trimmed by 9 bases and V by 4 bases; bases with no gene match: 13. This CDR3 contains 16 residues. As DNA, the CDR3 is TGTGCCAGCAGTTCCCTGGGACTAGCCGGGCGGTCTGAGCAGTTCTTC. Translated: CASSSLGLAGRSEQFF.

The V gene is TRBV28, the J gene TRBJ2-3; 9 nucleotides match TRBD2. The CDR3 runs to 15 residues. Germline values: CDR1 MDHEN, CDR2 SYDVKM. With V trimmed by 2 bases and J by 0 bases, 0 bases remained unmatched. The CDR3 sequence is CASSLLAGSTDTQYF. The CDR3 nucleotides are TGTGCCAGCAGTTTACTAGCGGGGAGCACAGATACGCAGTATTTT. Full variable domain (rest looked up from reference TRBV28 and TRBJ2-3): DVKVTQSSRYLVKRTGEKVFLECVQDMDHENMFWYRQDPGLGLRLIYFSYDVKMKEKGDIPEGYSVSREKKERFSLILESASTNQTSMYLCASSLLAGSTDTQYFGPGTRLTVL.

V is TRBV5-1 and J is TRBJ2-1; 7 bases fit TRBD1. The CDR3 sequence is 15 residues long. J lost 4 bases, V lost 0 bases, and 4 bases had no gene match. Germline CDR1 SGHRS, CDR2 YFSETQ. CDR3 loop: CASSLGGGAYNEQFF. CDR3 nucleotides: TGCGCCAGCAGCTTGGGAGGGGGCGCTTACAATGAGCAGTTCTTC.

This clone was counted a single time. The chain employs TRBV27 and TRBJ1-2; D unresolved. Deletions cut 0 bases from V and 6 bases from J, with 11 bases between. The germline gives CDR1 MNHEY, CDR2 SMNVEV (reference sequence). This CDR3 is 14 amino acids long. CDR3 sequence: CASSLSFGVDGYTF. The CDR3 nucleotides read TGTGCCAGCAGTTTATCCTTCGGGGTGGATGGCTACACCTTC.

V gene TRBV6-1 combines with J gene TRBJ2-7, with 11 bases aligning to TRBD1. The CDR3 length is 16 residues. The trim removed 5 bases at V and 2 bases at J, leaving 8 bases unmatched. Germline V gene lookup returns CDR1 MNHNS and CDR2 SASEGT. The CDR3 region has the DNA TGTGCCAGCAGTAAAGGGGACAGGGGGATCCCCTACGAGCAGTACTTC. This gives the protein CASSKGDRGIPYEQYF.

The J gene is TRBJ2-3, the V gene TRBV5-1; TRBD1 aligns across 10 bases. Germline V gives CDR1 SGHRS, CDR2 YFSETQ. V lost 3 bases and J lost 3; bases outside the gene matches: 7. This CDR3 comprises 16 residues. Here the CDR3 reads CASSWQGTGATDTQYF. The CDR3 DNA sequence: TGCGCCAGCAGCTGGCAGGGGACAGGGGCGACAGATACGCAGTATTTT.

This chain joins TRBV6-2 or TRBV6-3 and TRBJ1-2; unclear D gene. Germline assignment: CDR1 MNHEY and CDR2 SVGEGT. The CDR3 runs 13 residues. Trimming pared 2 bases from V and 6 bases from J, leaving 10 bases between. In nucleotides, the CDR3 is TGTGCCAGCAGTTACGGGTTCGGGGATGGCTACACCTTC. This encodes CASSYGFGDGYTF.

The rearrangement uses TRBV2 and TRBJ1-2; 7 bases are shared with TRBD1. V gave up 6 bases and J gave up 4 bases; unmatched junction bases: 11. The CDR3 runs to 15 residues. In germline, CDR1 is SNHLY, CDR2 FYNNEI. The CDR3 nucleotides read TGTGCCAGCAGCGCCCGACAGGGCTATAGCTATGGCTACACCTTC. Protein: CASSARQGYSYGYTF.

This clone was counted once. The rearrangement uses TRBV2 and TRBJ2-3; 7 bases are shared with TRBD1. The V gene's germline CDR1 is SNHLY and CDR2 FYNNEI. V gave up 6 bases and J gave up 5 bases; unmatched junction bases: 5. This CDR3 region has 13 residues. CDR3 nucleotide sequence: TGTGCCAGCAGAGGGACAGCAATAGATACGCAGTATTTT. It encodes CASRGTAIDTQYF.

The rearrangement uses TRBV5-4 and TRBJ2-7, with TRBD2 identical over 12 bases. The CDR3 totals 15 residues. Trimming cost V 0 bases and J 3 bases; bases outside gene matches: 1. Germline V gene sequence: CDR1 SGHNT, CDR2 YYREEE (reference sequence). CDR3: CASSLGLAGVYEQYF. The CDR3 nucleotides read TGTGCCAGCAGCTTGGGACTAGCGGGAGTCTACGAGCAGTACTTC.

This chain links TRBV5-4 with TRBJ2-7; D gene uncertain. The CDR3 is 13 residues long. Germline values: CDR1 SGHNT, CDR2 YYREEE (reference sequence). The V gene lost 4 bases and the J gene lost 5 bases, with 13 bases spanning the gap. The CDR3 spells CASSRGPPDEQYF. The CDR3 region has the DNA TGTGCCAGCAGCCGCGGCCCTCCAGACGAGCAGTACTTC.

Concerning this clone: A read error may explain this, as a much larger clone is one base away. The chain combines TRBV7-2 with TRBJ1-5; tentative D call: TRBD1 (5 bases). The germline V gene has CDR1 SGHTA and CDR2 FQGNSA. The V gene lost 3 bases and the J gene lost 4 bases, with 7 bases spanning the gap. This CDR3 comprises 13 residues. CDR3 sequence reads: CASSLTDNQPQHF. The CDR3 DNA reads as TGTGCCAGCAGCTTGACAGATAATCAGCCCCAGCATTTT.

The rearrangement uses TRBV6-5 and TRBJ2-1; D is possibly TRBD2 (5 bases). Germline CDR1 reads MNHEY; CDR2 reads SVGAGI. Trimming took 6 bases from V and 7 from J, leaving 16 bases between them. The CDR3 sequence is 14 residues long. CDR3 in DNA: TGTGCCAGCAGCTACCGCCACGGGAAGAATGAGCAGTTCTTC. As protein: CASSYRHGKNEQFF.

V is TRBV18 and J is TRBJ2-7; 7 positions match TRBD2. CDR3 size: 12 residues. V gave up 6 bases and J gave up 8 bases; unmatched junction bases: 7. Looked up from germline, CDR1 is KGHSH and CDR2 is LQKENI. CDR3 DNA sequence: TGTGCCAGCTCCGCTCCCGGGGGGAAGCAGTACTTC. The encoded protein is CASSAPGGKQYF.

The chain combines TRBV29-1 with TRBJ1-1; D remains unclear. Trimming left V 3 bases short and J 1 base short, with 6 bases between. The CDR3 is made up of 12 amino acids. CDR1 is SQVTM, CDR2 ANQGSEA, per germline. CDR3 in amino acids: CSVDGKNTEAFF. In DNA, the CDR3 is TGCAGCGTTGACGGGAAGAACACTGAAGCTTTCTTT.

This chain uses TRBV24-1 with TRBJ2-7; 8 bases agree with TRBD1. The CDR3 runs 13 residues. The germline gives CDR1 KGHDR, CDR2 SFDVKD. The ends lost 4 bases at V and 5 bases at J; junction bases unmatched: 3. The CDR3 DNA follows: TGTGCCACCAGTGACACGGACAGGGACGAGCAGTACTTC. Translation: CATSDTDRDEQYF.

The chain uses TRBV11-3 and TRBJ2-3; 11 bases fit TRBD2. The CDR3 totals 16 residues. The germline V gene encodes CDR1 SGHNT and CDR2 YENEEA. Trimming took 4 bases from V and 7 from J; bases not matched to a gene: 10. The CDR3 region has the DNA TGTGCCAGCAGCTCCCTAACTAGCGGGGGCAGACATACGCAGTATTTT. Translation: CASSSLTSGGRHTQYF.

This chain joins TRBV7-2 and TRBJ1-1; D call uncertain. The CDR3 runs to 16 residues. Trimming pared 4 bases from V and 3 bases from J, leaving 18 bases between. CDR1 SGHTA and CDR2 FQGNSA come from the germline V gene. In DNA form, the CDR3 reads TGTGCCAGCAGCTCTCAATCAGGTCGGTTGGACACTGAAGCTTTCTTT. Its translation is CASSSQSGRLDTEAFF.

The chain uses TRBV2 and TRBJ1-5, with D maybe TRBD1 (5 bases). Trimming cost V 8 bases and J 3 bases, with 20 bases left between them. The CDR3 is 16 residues long. Germline CDR1 SNHLY, CDR2 FYNNEI. CDR3 DNA: TGTGCCAGCGGGTCGGGGGTCCGGGCGACCAATCAGCCCCAGCATTTT. Translation gives CASGSGVRATNQPQHF.

CDR3 sequence: CASSLEAGYHEQYF. CDR3 nucleotides: TGCGCCAGCAGCTTGGAGGCAGGGTACCACGAGCAGTACTTC. The chain carries TRBV5-1 and TRBJ2-7, with TRBD1 as a possible D gene (5 bases). The CDR3 runs 14 residues. Germline lookup yields CDR1 SGHRS and CDR2 YFSETQ. The V end was cut by 0 bases, the J end by 5 bases, with 12 bases between.

The chain uses TRBV11-3 and TRBJ2-1; tentative D call: TRBD1 (5 bases). Germline lookup yields CDR1 SGHNT and CDR2 YENEEA. The CDR3 totals 13 residues. V was cut by 2 bases and J by 9 bases, with 11 bases left in between. The CDR3 protein is CASSLKGNGEQFF. CDR3 nucleotide sequence: TGTGCCAGCAGCTTAAAGGGGAACGGTGAGCAGTTCTTC.

The chain links TRBV3-1 (or the pseudogene TRBV3-2) to TRBJ2-3, with 8 positions matching TRBD2. Germline assignment: CDR1 LGHDT and CDR2 YNNKEL (reference sequence). The CDR3 spans 16 residues. V trimming: 0 bases; J trimming: 5 bases; junction bases outside the gene matches: 7. CDR3 region: CASSQEGSGRGDTQYF. The CDR3 nucleotides read TGTGCCAGCAGCCAAGAAGGATCCGGGAGGGGAGATACGCAGTATTTT.

CDR3 sequence reads: CASSSKKLGTEAFF. In DNA form, the CDR3 reads TGTGCCAGCAGCTCAAAGAAACTTGGCACTGAAGCTTTCTTT. The chain combines TRBV5-4 with TRBJ1-1; D unresolved. Germline CDR1 and CDR2: SGHNT and YYREEE (reference sequence). Deletions cut 3 bases from V and 4 bases from J, with 13 bases between. The CDR3 covers 14 residues.

This chain joins TRBV6-4 and TRBJ1-1; 11 positions match TRBD1. V trimming: 6 bases; J trimming: 3 bases; junction bases outside the gene matches: 3. Germline loops: CDR1 MRHNA, CDR2 SNTAGT. CDR3 length: 14 amino acids. DNA of the CDR3: TGTGCCAGCAGGGGACAGGGGGGTCACACTGAAGCTTTCTTT. It translates to CASRGQGGHTEAFF.

The chain couples TRBV19 to TRBJ2-3, with 10 bases matching TRBD2. With 4 bases clipped from V and 0 bases from J, the junction kept 1 base outside the gene matches. Per the germline V gene, CDR1 is LNHDA and CDR2 is SQIVND (reference sequence). The CDR3 is 15 residues long. For the CDR3, the DNA is TGTGCCAGTAGTACGACTAGCGGGAGCACAGATACGCAGTATTTT. Protein sequence: CASSTTSGSTDTQYF.